The clone carrying this T cell receptor beta chain was seen only a few times. As yet, its antigen is unknown. Assay: immunoSEQ multiplex PCR; the TCRdb copy retains only in-frame clones and omits some. Altogether over 90,000 clones are present, 90% being singletons, with the ten largest covering roughly 0.16%. This sample was taken from a study of OX40 agonist ivuxolimab in advanced cancers. The wider study: Head and neck, renal cell, melanoma or hepatocellular carcinoma were the cancers that dose-escalation patients had. People who had prior anti-PD-1, anti-PD-L1 or anti-CTLA-4 therapy could take part, and under 50% had some. Partial response was recorded in three patients: one hepatocellular carcinoma and two cutaneous melanoma cases. Study-wide points: Compared with CD4+, CD8+ T cells on average had more expanded clones.

The germline V gene has CDR1 LNHDA and CDR2 SQIVND (reference sequence). This CDR3 contains 13 residues. V was cut by 4 bases and J by 7 bases, with 13 bases left in between. V is TRBV19 and J is TRBJ1-2; D is perhaps TRBD1 (6 bases). The receptor was isolated from an adult with an advanced solid tumor such as melanoma, head and neck, liver or kidney cancer. This specimen consisted of CD4+ or CD8+ T cells sorted from blood, obtained in a trial of the OX40 agonist ivuxolimab. CDR3 coding DNA: TGTGCCAGTAGTAGGCAGGGGACAACTGGCTACACCTTC. It translates to CASSRQGTTGYTF.